This entry describes one T cell receptor (beta chain). The data were obtained in a study of cytomegalovirus exposure and HLA in healthy donors. With 60 Vbeta and 13 Jbeta primers, the PCR was carried out. The method was immunoSEQ multiplex PCR; TCRdb's version includes in-frame clones alone and lacks a portion of them. The data show around 180,000 clones, roughly 82% seen once. Germline CDR1 and CDR2: LNHDA and SQIVND (reference sequence). Trimming took 7 bases from V and 4 from J; bases not matched to a gene: 12. The CDR3 is 15 amino acids. Sequenced: PBMCs. The clonotype was recovered from a woman aged 50 to 65 in good health and CMV-seronegative. The chain has TRBV19 and TRBJ2-5, with TRBD2 matching over 7 bases. The CDR3 bases are TGTGCCAGTACTAGCGGCGGCAGGGAATTAGAGACCCAGTACTTC. Translated, it gives CASTSGGRELETQYF.